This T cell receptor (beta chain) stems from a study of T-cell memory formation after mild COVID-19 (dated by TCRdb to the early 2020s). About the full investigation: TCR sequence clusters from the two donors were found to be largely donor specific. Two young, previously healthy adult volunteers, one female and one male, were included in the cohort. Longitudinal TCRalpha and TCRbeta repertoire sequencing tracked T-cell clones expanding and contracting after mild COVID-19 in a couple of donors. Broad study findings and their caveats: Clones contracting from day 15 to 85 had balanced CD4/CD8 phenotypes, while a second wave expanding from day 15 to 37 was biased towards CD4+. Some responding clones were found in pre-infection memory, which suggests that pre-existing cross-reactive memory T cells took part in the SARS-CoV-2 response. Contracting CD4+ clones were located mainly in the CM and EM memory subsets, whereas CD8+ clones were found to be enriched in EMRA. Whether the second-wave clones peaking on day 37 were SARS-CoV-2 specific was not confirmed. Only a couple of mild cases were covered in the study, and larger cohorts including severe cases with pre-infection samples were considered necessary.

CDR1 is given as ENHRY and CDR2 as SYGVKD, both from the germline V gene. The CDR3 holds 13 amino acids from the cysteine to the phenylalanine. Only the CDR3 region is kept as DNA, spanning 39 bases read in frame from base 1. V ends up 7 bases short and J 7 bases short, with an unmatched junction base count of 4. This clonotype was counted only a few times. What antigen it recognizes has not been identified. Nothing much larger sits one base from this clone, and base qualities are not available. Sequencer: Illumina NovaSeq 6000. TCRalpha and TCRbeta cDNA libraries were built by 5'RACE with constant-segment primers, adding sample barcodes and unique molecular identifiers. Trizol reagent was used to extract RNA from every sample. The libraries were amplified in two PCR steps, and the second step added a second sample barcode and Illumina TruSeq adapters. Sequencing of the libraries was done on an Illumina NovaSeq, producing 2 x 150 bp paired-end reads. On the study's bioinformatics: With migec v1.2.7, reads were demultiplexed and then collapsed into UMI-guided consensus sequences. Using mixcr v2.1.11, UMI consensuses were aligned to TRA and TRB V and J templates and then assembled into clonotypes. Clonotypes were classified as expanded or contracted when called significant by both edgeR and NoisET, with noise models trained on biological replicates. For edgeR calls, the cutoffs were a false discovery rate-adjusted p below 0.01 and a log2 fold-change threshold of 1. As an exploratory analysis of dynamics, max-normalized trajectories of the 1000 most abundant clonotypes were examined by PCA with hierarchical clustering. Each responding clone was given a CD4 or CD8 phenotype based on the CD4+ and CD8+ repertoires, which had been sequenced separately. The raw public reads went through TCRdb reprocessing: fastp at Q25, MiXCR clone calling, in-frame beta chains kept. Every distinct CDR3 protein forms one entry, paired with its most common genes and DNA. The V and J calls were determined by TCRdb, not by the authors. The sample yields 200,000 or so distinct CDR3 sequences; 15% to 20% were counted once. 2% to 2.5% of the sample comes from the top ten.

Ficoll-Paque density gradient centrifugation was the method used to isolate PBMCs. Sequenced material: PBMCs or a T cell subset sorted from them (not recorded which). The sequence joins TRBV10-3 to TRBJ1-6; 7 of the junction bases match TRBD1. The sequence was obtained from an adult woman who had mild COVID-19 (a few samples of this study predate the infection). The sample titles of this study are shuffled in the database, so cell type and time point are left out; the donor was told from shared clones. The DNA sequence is TGTGCCATCAAAAGGGACAGCAATTCACCCCTCCACTTT. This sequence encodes CAIKRDSNSPLHF.